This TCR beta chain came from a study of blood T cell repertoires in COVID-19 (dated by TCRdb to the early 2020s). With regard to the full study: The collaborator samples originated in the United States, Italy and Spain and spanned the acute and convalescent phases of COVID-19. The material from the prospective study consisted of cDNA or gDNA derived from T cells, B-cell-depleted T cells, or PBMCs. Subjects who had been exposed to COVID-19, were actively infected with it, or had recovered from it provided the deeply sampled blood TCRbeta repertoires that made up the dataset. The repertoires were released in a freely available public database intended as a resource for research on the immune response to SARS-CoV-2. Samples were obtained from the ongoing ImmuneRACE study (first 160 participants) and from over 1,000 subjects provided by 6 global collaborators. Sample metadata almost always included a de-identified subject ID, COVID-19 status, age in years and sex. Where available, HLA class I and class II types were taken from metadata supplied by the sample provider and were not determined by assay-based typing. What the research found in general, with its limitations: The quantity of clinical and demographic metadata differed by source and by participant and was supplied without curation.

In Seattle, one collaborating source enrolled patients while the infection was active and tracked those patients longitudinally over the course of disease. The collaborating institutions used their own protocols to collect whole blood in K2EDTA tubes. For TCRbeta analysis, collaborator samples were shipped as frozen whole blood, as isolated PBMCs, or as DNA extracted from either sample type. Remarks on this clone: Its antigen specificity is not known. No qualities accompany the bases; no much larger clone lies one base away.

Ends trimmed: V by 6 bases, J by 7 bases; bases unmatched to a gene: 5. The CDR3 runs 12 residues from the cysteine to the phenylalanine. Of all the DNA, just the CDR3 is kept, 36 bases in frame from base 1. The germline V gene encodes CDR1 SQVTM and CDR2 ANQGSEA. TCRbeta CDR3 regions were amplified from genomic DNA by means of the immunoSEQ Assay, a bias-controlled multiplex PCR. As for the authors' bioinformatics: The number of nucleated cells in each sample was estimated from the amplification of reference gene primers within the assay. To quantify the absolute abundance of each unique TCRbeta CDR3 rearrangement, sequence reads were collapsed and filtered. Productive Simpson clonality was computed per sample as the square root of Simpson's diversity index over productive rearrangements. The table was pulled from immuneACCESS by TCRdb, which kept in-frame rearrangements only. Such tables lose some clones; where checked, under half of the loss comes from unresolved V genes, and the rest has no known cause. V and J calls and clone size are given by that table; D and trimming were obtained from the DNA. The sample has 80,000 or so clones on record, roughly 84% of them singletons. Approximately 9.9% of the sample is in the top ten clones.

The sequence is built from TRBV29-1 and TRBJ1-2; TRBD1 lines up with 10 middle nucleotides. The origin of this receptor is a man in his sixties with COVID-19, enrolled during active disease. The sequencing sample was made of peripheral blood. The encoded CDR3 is CSVDRGLFGYTF. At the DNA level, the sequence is TGCAGCGTCGACAGGGGGCTTTTTGGCTACACCTTC.